Below, one TCR beta chain is given with its context. Its antigen remains unknown. The junction departs from the called germline gene at one end, perhaps through a read error. The sample is drawn from a study of cytomegalovirus exposure and HLA in healthy donors. Germline V gene lookup returns CDR1 SGDLS and CDR2 YYNGEE. The CDR3 covers 14 residues. General study findings and limits: A missense DCLRE1C variant was associated with V- and J-gene trimming of TCR beta chains in a later analysis, and an independent cohort replicated the association. Cytomegalovirus association was listed for about 170 TCR beta chains. Indistinguishable V segments such as TRBV6-2 and TRBV6-3 were excluded.

PCR was performed using 60 Vbeta and 13 Jbeta primers. Assay used: immunoSEQ multiplex PCR; TCRdb lists only in-frame clones, some missing. The sample contains fewer than 150,000 clones, about 80% of which appear only once. This chain uses TRBV9 with TRBJ1-6; 7 positions match TRBD1. What was sequenced was PBMCs. The receptor was isolated from a woman between 35 and 50 years old in good health and CMV-seropositive. DNA for the CDR3: TGTGCCAGCAGCGGGACAGGCAATAATTTACCCCTCCACTTT. It specifies CASSGTGNNLPLHF.